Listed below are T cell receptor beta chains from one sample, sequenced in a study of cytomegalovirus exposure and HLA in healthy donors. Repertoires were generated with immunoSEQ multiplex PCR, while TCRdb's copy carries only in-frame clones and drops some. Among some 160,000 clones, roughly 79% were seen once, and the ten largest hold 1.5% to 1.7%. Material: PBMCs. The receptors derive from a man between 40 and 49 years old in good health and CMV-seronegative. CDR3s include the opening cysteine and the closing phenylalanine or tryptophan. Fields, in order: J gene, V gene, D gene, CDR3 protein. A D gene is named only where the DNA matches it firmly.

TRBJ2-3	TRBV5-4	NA	CASSLVVGGTDTQYF
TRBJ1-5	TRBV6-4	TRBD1	CASSDSRAGGVGNQPQHF
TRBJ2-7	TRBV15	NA	CATSRVGTTSSYEQYF
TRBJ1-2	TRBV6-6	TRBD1	CASSGSGTANYGYTF
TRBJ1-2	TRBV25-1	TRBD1	CASSKGQGDGYTF
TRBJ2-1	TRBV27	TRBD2	CASKSTGAGGYNEQFF
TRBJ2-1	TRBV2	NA	CASSERGEQFF
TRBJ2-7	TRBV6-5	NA	CASSYSFYYEQYF
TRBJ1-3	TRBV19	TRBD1	CASRKTGGAGNTIYF
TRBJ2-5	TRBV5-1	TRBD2	CASSLLTAGQETQYF
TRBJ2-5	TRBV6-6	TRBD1	CASSSPGQVQETQYF
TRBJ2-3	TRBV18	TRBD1	CASSPGTGGPDTQYF
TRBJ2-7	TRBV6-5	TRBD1	CASRKYGTGYYEQYF
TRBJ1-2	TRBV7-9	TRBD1	CSSSQPGQATYGYTF
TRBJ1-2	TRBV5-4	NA	CASSLRSAGIGGYTF
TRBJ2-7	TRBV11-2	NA	CASSSFMSYEQYF
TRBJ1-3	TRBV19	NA	CASSAGSSGNTIYF
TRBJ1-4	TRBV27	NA	CASSPRSATNEKLFF
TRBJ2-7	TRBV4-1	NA	CASSQSNSFYEQYF
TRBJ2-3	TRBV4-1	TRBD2	CASSQVLAGVSTDTQYF
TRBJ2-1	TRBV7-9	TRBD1	CASLRDSYNEQFF
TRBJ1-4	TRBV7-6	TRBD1	CASSFGTGSNEKLFF
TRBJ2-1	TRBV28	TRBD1	CASSEGQGAYNEQFF
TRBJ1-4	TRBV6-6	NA	CASRLRARVEKLFF
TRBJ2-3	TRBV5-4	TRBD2	CASSLAGRESTDTQYF
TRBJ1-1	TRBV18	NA	CASSPPGTEAFF
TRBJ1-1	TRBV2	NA	CASSSNTGTQAFF
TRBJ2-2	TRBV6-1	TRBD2	CASSELADTGELFF
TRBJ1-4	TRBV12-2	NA	CASRLRQGTRKNEKLFF
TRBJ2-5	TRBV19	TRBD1	CASSIGQGGAQYF
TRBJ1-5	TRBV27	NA	CASSEFNQPQHF
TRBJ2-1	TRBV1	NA	CTSSQTTGTDIPNEQFF
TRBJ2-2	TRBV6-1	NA	CASSEISTGELFF
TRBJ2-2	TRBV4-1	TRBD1	CASSPRDRGDGELFF
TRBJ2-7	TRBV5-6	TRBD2	CASSGPGLGIIEQYF
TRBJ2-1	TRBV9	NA	CASSVAPARPQFF
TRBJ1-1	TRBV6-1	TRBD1	CATNRGQRGEAFF
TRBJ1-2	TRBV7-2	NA	CASSLGWNYGYTF
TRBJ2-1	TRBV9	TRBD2	CASSAPGLADSSYNEQFF
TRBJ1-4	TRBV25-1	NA	CASSKGGATNEKLFF
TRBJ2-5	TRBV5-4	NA	CASSMSGQETQYF
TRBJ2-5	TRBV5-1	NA	CASSDGGLETQYF
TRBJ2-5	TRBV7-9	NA	CSSSRGGSVQETQYF
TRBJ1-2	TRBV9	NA	CASSVGGGGLANYGYTF
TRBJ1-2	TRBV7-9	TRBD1	CASSSTGQGDYGYTF
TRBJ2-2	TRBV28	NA	CASSLRDTNTGELFF
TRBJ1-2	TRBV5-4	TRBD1	CASSVGQGNYGYTF
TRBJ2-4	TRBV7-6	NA	CASSIDSGALAKNIQYF
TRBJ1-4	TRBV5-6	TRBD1	CASSLDRGNEKLFF
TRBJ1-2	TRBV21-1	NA	CASRSGVSYYGYTF
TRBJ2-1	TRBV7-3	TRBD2	CASSLLGTSAYNEQFF
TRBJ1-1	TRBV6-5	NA	CASSYLRLPMNTEAFF
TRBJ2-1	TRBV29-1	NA	CSVDGTGAYNEQFF
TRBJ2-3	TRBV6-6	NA	CASSQNGDTQYF
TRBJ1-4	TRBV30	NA	CAWSVRGLNEKLFF